The sequence of this T cell receptor (beta chain) was determined in a study of blood T cell repertoires in COVID-19. Study-wide background: Samples taken during acute and convalescent COVID-19 were collected in the United States, Italy and Spain. PBMCs, B-cell-depleted T cells, or T cells were the source of the cDNA or gDNA that made up the material.

In the source study's methods: Amplification from reference gene primers served as the basis for estimated nucleated cell counts. This table comes from immunoSEQ multiplex PCR, and its TCRdb copy is limited to in-frame clones, with some not included. D and trimming come from the DNA, and the V and J calls and clone size come from that table. The sample has 11,000 to 15,000 clones, roughly nine tenths seen once; the top ten hold roughly 2.9%. The V and J ends lost 3 bases and 6 bases respectively, with 10 bases between them. The germline gives CDR1 GTSNPN, CDR2 SVGIG (reference sequence). CDR3 length: 12 residues.

The V call is TRBV30, the J call TRBJ2-3; D is unclear. The clonotype was recovered from a human donor in a cohort sampled during active COVID-19. The source material was peripheral blood. The DNA for the CDR3 is TGTGCCTGGAGCCAGAATTTTGATACGCAGTATTTT. This encodes CAWSQNFDTQYF.